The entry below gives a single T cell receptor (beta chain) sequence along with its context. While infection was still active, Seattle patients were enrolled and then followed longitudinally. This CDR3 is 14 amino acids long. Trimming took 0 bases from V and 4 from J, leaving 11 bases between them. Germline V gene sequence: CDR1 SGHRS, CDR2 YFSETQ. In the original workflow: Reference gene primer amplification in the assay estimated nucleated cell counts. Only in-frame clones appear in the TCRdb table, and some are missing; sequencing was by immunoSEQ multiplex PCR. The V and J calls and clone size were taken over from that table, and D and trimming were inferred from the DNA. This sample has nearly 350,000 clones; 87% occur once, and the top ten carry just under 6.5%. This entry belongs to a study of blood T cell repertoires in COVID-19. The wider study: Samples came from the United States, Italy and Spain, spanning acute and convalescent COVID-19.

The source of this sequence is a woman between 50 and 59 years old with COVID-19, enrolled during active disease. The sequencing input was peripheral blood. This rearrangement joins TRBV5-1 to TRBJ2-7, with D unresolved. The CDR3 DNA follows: TGCGCCAGCAGCTTGGCAGGTGAGAGTTACGAGCAGTACTTC. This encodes CASSLAGESYEQYF.